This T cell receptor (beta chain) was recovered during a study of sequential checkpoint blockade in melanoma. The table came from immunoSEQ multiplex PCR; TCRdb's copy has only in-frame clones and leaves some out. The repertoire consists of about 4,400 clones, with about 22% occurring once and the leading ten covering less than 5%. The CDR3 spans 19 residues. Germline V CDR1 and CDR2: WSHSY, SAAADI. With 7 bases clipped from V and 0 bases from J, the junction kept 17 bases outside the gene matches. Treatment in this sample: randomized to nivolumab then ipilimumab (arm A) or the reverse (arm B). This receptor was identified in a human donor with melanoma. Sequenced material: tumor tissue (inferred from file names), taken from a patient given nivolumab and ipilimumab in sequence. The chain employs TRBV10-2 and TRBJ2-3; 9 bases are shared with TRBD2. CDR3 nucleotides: TGCGCCAGCACCAAGGGACTAGCCACTACAATTGCTAGCACAGATACGCAGTATTTT. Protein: CASTKGLATTIASTDTQYF.